Included here is one TCR beta chain sequence, with context. Sequence at one end of the junction differs from germline and may be a read error. The data belong to a study of blood T cells in healthy people across ages. The CDR3 is 15 amino acids. Germline CDR1 and CDR2: MNHNS and SASEGT. With a J-beta primer mix and a sample-barcoded 5' primer, a second PCR ran roughly 6 to 12 cycles. One entry per CDR3 protein, called by TCRdb with MiXCR from the 5' RACE reads. The sample carries more than 900,000 distinct CDR3 sequences, 25% to 35% recorded once. This sample also belongs to another study, concerning T cells of mothers and their children.

This sequence originates from a middle-aged woman in good health. The sample was blood. The chain combines TRBV6-1 with TRBJ1-2; the match to TRBD1 covers 8 bases. The CDR3 sequence: CANSDPDRANYGYTF. CDR3 DNA sequence: TGTGCCAACAGTGACCCGGACAGGGCAAACTATGGCTACACCTTC.